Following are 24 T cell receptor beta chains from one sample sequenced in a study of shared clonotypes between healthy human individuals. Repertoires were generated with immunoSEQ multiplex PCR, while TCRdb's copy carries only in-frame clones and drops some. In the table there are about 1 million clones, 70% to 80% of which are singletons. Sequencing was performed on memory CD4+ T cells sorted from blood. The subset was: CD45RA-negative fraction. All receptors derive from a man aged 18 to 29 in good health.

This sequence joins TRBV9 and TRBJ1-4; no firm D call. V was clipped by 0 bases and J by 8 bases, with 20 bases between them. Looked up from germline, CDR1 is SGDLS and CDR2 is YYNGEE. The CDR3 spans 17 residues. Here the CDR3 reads CASSVGPFGGWEEKLFF. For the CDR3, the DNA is TGTGCCAGCAGCGTAGGCCCCTTTGGAGGGTGGGAGGAAAAACTGTTTTTT.

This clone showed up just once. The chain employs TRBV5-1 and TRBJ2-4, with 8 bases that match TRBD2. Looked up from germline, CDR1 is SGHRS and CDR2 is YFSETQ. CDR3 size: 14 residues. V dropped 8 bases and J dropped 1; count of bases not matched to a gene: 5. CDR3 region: CASSAGDAKNIQYF. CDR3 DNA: TGCGCCAGTTCAGCGGGAGACGCCAAAAACATTCAGTACTTC.

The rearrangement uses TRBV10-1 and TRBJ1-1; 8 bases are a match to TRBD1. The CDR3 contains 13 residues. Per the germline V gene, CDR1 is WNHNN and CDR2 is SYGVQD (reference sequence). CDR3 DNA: TGCGCGACCCGACAGGGGACGAACACTGAAGCTTTCTTT. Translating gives CATRQGTNTEAFF.

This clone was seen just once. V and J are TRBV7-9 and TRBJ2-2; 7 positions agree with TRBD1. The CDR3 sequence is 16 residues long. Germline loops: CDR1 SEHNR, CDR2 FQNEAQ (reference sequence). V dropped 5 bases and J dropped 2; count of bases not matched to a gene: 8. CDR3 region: CASSKQGFVNTGELFF. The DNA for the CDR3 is TGTGCCAGCAGCAAACAGGGGTTCGTAAACACCGGGGAGCTGTTTTTT. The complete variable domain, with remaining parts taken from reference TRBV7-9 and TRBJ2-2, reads DTGVSQNPRHKITKRGQNVTFRCDPISEHNRLYWYRQTLGQGPEFLTYFQNEAQLEKSRLLSDRFSAERPKGSFSTLEIQRTEQGDSAMYLCASSKQGFVNTGELFFGEGSRLTVL.

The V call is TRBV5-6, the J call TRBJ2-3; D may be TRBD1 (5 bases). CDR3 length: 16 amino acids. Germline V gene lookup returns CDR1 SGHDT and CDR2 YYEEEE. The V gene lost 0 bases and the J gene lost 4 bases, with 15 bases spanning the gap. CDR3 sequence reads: CASSLDIRKGADTQYF. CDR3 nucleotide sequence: TGTGCCAGCAGCTTGGACATAAGGAAAGGGGCAGATACGCAGTATTTT.

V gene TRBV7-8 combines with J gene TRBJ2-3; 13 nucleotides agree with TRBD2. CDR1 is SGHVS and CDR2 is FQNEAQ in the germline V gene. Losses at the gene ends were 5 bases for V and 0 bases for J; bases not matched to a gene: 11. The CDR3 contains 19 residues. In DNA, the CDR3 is TGTGCCAGCAGCGGCCGGACTAGCGGGAGTCCCGTTAGCACAGATACGCAGTATTTT. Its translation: CASSGRTSGSPVSTDTQYF.

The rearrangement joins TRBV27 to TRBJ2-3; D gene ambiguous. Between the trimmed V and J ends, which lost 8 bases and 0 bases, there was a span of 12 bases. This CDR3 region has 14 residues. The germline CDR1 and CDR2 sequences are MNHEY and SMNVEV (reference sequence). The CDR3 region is CASLRRFSTDTQYF. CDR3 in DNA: TGTGCCAGCCTGCGGAGATTCAGCACAGATACGCAGTATTTT.

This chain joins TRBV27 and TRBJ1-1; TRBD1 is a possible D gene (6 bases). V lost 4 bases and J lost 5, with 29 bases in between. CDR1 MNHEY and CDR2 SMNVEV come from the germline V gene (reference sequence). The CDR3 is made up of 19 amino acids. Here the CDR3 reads CASSSTRWDTPTASTEAFF. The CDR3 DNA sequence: TGTGCCAGCAGTTCAACCCGATGGGACACACCCACGGCGAGTACTGAAGCTTTCTTT.

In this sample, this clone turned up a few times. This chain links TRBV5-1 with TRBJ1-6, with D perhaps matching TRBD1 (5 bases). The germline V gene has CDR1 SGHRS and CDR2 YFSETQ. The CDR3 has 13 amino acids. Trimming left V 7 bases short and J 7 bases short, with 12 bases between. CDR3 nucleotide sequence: TGCGCCAGCTCGACAGAGACAAATTCACCCCTCCACTTT. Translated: CASSTETNSPLHF.

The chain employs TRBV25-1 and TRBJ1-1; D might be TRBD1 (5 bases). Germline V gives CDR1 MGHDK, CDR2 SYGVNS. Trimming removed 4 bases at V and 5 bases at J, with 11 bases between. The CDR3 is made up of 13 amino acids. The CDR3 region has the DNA TGTGCCAGCAGTGGGGACGAGGGGACTGAAGCTTTCTTT. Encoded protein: CASSGDEGTEAFF. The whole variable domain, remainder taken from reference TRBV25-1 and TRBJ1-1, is EADIYQTPRYLVIGTGKKITLECSQTMGHDKMYWYQQDPGMELHLIHYSYGVNSTEKGDLSSESTVSRIRTEHFPLTLESARPSHTSQYLCASSGDEGTEAFFGQGTRLTVV.

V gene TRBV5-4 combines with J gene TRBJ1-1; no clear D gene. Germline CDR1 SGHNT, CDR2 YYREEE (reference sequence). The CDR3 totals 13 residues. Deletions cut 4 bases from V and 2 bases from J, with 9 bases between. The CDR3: CASSRESNTEAFF. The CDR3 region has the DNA TGTGCCAGCAGCCGCGAATCCAACACTGAAGCTTTCTTT. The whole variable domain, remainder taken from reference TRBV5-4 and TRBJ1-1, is ETGVTQSPTHLIKTRGQQVTLRCSSQSGHNTVSWYQQALGQGPQFIFQYYREEENGRGNFPPRFSGLQFPNYSSELNVNALELDDSALYLCASSRESNTEAFFGQGTRLTVV.

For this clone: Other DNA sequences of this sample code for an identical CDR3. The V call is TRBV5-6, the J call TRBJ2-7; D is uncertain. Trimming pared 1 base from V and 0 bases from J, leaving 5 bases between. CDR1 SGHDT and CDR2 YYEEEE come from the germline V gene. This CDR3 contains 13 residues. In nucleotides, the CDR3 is TGTGCCAGCAGCTTGCCTGCCTCCTACGAGCAGTACTTC. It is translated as CASSLPASYEQYF.

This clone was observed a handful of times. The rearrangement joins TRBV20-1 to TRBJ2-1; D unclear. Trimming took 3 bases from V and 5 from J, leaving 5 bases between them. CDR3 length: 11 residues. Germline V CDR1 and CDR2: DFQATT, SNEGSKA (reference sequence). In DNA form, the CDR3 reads TGCAGTGCTAGCGAAAACAATGAGCAGTTCTTC. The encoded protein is CSASENNEQFF.

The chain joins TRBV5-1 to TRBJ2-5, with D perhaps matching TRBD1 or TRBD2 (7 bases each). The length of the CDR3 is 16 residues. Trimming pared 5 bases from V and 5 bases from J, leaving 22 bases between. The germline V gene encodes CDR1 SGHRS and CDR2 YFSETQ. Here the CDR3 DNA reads TGCGCCAGCAGGTCCATCCCAGGGGGGGGCCGGGAGACCCAGTACTTC. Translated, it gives CASRSIPGGGRETQYF.

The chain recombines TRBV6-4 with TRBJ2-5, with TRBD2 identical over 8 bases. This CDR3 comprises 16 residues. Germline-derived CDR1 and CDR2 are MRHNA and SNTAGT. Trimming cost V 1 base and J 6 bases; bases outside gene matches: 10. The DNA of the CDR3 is TGTGCCAGCAGTGACTTGGGCGGGAGGAGGAGAAAGACCCAGTACTTC. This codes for CASSDLGGRRRKTQYF.

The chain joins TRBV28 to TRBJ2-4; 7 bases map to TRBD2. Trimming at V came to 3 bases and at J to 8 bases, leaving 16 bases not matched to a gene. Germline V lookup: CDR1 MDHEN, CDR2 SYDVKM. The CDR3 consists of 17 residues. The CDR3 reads CASSFNIAGGDSDIQYF. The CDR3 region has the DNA TGTGCCAGCAGTTTTAATATAGCGGGCGGGGACTCGGACATTCAGTACTTC. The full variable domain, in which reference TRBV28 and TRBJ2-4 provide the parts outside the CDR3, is DVKVTQSSRYLVKRTGEKVFLECVQDMDHENMFWYRQDPGLGLRLIYFSYDVKMKEKGDIPEGYSVSREKKERFSLILESASTNQTSMYLCASSFNIAGGDSDIQYFGAGTRLSVL.

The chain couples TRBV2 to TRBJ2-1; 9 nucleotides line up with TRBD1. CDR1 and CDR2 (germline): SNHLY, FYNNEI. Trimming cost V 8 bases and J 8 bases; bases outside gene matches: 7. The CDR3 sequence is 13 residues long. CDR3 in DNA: TGTGCCAGCGCCGGGACAGGGAGGGATGAGCAGTTCTTC. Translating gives CASAGTGRDEQFF.

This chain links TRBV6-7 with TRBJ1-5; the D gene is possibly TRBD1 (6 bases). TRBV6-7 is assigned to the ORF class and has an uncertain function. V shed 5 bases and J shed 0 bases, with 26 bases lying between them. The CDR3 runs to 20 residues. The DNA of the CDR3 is TGTGCCAGCAGTCTCCCTTACAATCAGGGGCGACAAGATAGCAATCAGCCCCAGCATTTT. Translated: CASSLPYNQGRQDSNQPQHF.

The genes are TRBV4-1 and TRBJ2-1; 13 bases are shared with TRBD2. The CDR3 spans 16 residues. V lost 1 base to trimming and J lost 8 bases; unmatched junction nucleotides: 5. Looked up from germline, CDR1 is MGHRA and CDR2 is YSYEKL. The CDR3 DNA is TGCGCCAGCAGCCAAGGACTAGCGGGGGGCGCATATGAGCAGTTCTTC. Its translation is CASSQGLAGGAYEQFF.

The CDR3 nucleotides are TGTGCCAGCAGCTTACCTAGCGGGAACACCGGGGAGCTGTTTTTT. It encodes CASSLPSGNTGELFF. The chain combines TRBV7-6 with TRBJ2-2; 7 nucleotides agree with TRBD2. This CDR3 has 15 amino acids. In germline, CDR1 is SGHVS, CDR2 FNYEAQ. Losses at the gene ends were 2 bases for V and 1 base for J; bases not matched to a gene: 1.

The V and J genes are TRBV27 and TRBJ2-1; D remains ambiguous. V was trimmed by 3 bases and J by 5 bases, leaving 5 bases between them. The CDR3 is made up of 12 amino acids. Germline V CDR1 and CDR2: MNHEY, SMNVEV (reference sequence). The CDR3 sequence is CASSFSNNEQFF. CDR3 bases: TGTGCCAGCAGTTTCTCGAACAATGAGCAGTTCTTC.

CDR3 DNA sequence: TGTGCCAGCAGCCACGGACAGGGAGCCTACAATGAGCAGTTCTTC. Translating it yields CASSHGQGAYNEQFF. The chain employs TRBV7-2 and TRBJ2-1; TRBD1 matches at 8 bases. Trimming cost V 5 bases and J 2 bases; bases outside gene matches: 5. There are 15 residues in the CDR3. From germline, CDR1 is SGHTA and CDR2 FQGNSA.

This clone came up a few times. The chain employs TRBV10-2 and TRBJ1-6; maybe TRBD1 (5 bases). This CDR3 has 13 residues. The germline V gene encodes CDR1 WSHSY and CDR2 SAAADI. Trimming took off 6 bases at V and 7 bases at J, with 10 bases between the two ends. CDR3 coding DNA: TGCGCCAGCAGCAGGGCTAAAAATTCACCCCTCCACTTT. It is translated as CASSRAKNSPLHF.

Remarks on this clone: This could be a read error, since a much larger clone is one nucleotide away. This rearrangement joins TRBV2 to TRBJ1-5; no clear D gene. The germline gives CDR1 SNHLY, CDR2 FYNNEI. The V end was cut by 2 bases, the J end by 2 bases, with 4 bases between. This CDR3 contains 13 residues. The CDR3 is CASSENRNQPQHF. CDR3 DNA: TGTGCCAGCAGTGAAAATCGCAATCAGCCCCAGCATTTT.